This T cell receptor (beta chain) was identified in a study of cytomegalovirus exposure and HLA in healthy donors. Study context: Some 180 million T cells yielded some 120 million unique TCR beta sequences in earlier analysis.

This clone was seen once. As yet, its antigen is unknown. Study-wide findings and caveats: It was reportedly the case that the classifier diagnosed cytomegalovirus status with high specificity and sensitivity. Cytomegalovirus association was assigned to around 150 TCR beta chains.

The CDR3 loop spans 13 amino acids. Germline V gene sequence: CDR1 WNHNN, CDR2 SYGVQD (reference sequence). The study ran its PCR with 60 Vbeta and 13 Jbeta primers. Authors' processing steps: Approximately 11 million of the 80 million or so unique TCR beta chains counted in a later analysis were shared. This table comes from immunoSEQ multiplex PCR, and its TCRdb copy is limited to in-frame clones, with some not included. V and J calls and clone size follow that table, whereas D and trimming were derived from the DNA. Of about 67,000 clones listed, 80% to 90% are singletons. The sample comprised PBMCs. The sequence derives from a woman aged 25 to 39 in good health and CMV-seronegative. The chain carries TRBV10-1 and TRBJ2-5; D call uncertain. With the DNA end fitting TRBJ2-7 better, the J assignment may be wrong. CDR3 residues: CASSGGRSYEQYF. Written as DNA, the CDR3 is TGCGCCAGCAGTGGCGGCCGTTCCTACGAGCAGTACTTC.